These T cell receptor beta chains were read from a single sample in a study of regulatory T cells in long-lasting Graves disease. MiXCR, run by TCRdb on the multiplex PCR reads, gives a single entry per CDR3 protein. Among hundreds of thousands of distinct CDR3 sequences listed, 15% to 20% were seen once. These data also formed part of another study, on T cells in Graves' hyperthyroidism and ophthalmopathy.

The sample here was peripheral blood mononuclear cells (PBMCs), taken at new diagnosis, from a patient treated with antithyroid drugs. These receptors originate from a woman under 40 with Graves disease. Each CDR3 is given with its conserved first and last residue. A D gene is named only where the DNA matches it firmly. Not every row has a clone size; where given, it reads once, few, many or a size class.

>14|many|TRBJ1-2|-|TRBV19
CASSITGTNYGYTF
TGTGCCAGTAGTATAACAGGGACCAACTATGGCTACACCTTC
>15|many|TRBJ2-1|-|TRBV2
CASGRGQSLGNEQFF
TGTGCGAGCGGGCGGGGACAGAGTTTGGGGAATGAGCAGTTCTTC
>15|-|TRBJ1-1|-|TRBV19
CASRDGGKQSTEAFF
TGTGCCAGTAGGGACGGGGGAAAGCAGAGCACTGAAGCTTTCTTT
>14|many|TRBJ2-1|-|TRBV7-9
CASSSLVSSNEQFF
TGTGCCAGCAGCTCACTAGTATCCAGCAATGAGCAGTTCTTC
>15|-|TRBJ2-7|-|TRBV4-1
CASSHLSTVNYEQYF
TGCGCCAGCAGCCACTTGAGCACCGTCAACTACGAGCAGTACTTC
>13|many|TRBJ2-5|TRBD2|TRBV10-3
CAISEREGETQYF
TGTGCCATCAGTGAAAGGGAGGGGGAGACCCAGTACTTC
>15|few|TRBJ2-1|-|TRBV4-1
CASSQDRQPYNEQFF
TGCGCCAGCAGCCAAGACCGGCAGCCCTACAATGAGCAGTTCTTC
>15|-|TRBJ2-1|-|TRBV24-1
CATSDLGAPFNEQFF
TGTGCCACCAGTGATTTGGGAGCGCCTTTCAATGAGCAGTTCTTC
>14|few|TRBJ1-6|-|TRBV7-3
CASSTTGAGSPLHF
TGTGCCAGCAGCACGACGGGGGCGGGTTCACCCCTCCACTTT
>12|many|TRBJ2-7|-|TRBV7-9
CASSSLNYEQYF
TGTGCCAGCAGCTCACTAAACTACGAGCAGTACTTC
>14|few|TRBJ2-3|-|TRBV20-1
CSAARTSLTDTQYF
TGCAGTGCGGCTAGGACATCCCTTACAGATACGCAGTATTTT
>15|-|TRBJ2-3|TRBD2|TRBV9
CASDTGLVFADTQYF
TGTGCCAGCGACACGGGACTAGTATTCGCAGATACGCAGTATTTT
>14|-|TRBJ1-1|TRBD1|TRBV19
CASSRQGSNTEAFF
TGTGCCAGTAGCCGACAGGGGAGTAACACTGAAGCTTTCTTT
>15|many|TRBJ2-7|-|TRBV6-1
CASNLRAPMSYEQYF
TGTGCCAGCAACCTCCGGGCTCCCATGAGCTACGAGCAGTACTTC
>18|-|TRBJ1-1|TRBD1|TRBV19
CASSTPTGQIFLGTEAFF
TGTGCCAGCAGTACTCCGACAGGGCAAATTTTCCTGGGCACTGAAGCTTTCTTT
>18|few|TRBJ2-6|-|TRBV7-3
CASSPLAGRASGANVPTF
TGTGCCAGCAGCCCTCTGGCGGGCAGGGCCTCTGGGGCCAACGTCCCGACTTTC
>17|-|TRBJ1-2|-|TRBV6-1
CASSDGRQRQQHIGYTF
TGTGCCAGCAGTGATGGTCGGCAGCGGCAGCAGCATATCGGCTACACCTTC
>14|many|TRBJ2-1|-|TRBV12-5
CASGLDRSYNEQFF
TGTGCTAGTGGTTTGGACCGCTCCTACAATGAGCAGTTCTTC
>17|many|TRBJ2-7|-|TRBV5-1
CASSLASLARSSYEQYF
TGCGCCAGCAGCTTGGCTTCCCTGGCGAGGAGCTCCTACGAGCAGTACTTC
>13|many|TRBJ2-5|-|TRBV20-1
CSARVATIETQYF
TGCAGTGCTAGAGTGGCCACTATAGAGACCCAGTACTTC
>13|few|TRBJ2-5|-|TRBV19
CASSISGVGPSYF
TGTGCCAGTAGTATCTCCGGGGTGGGGCCGTCGTACTTC
>17|many|TRBJ2-7|TRBD2|TRBV11-3
CASSPSYPSGNTYEQYF
TGTGCCAGCAGCCCTTCGTATCCCAGCGGGAATACCTACGAGCAGTACTTC
>13|many|TRBJ2-3|-|TRBV2
CASNWDFTDTQYF
TGTGCCAGCAACTGGGACTTCACAGATACGCAGTATTTT
>16|-|TRBJ2-5|-|TRBV6-1
CASIQMGGQRQETQYF
TGTGCCAGCATTCAGATGGGGGGGCAGAGACAAGAGACCCAGTACTTC
>14|-|TRBJ1-1|-|TRBV6-5
CASSYMGGNTEAFF
TGTGCCAGCAGTTACATGGGGGGAAACACTGAAGCTTTCTTT
>15|-|TRBJ2-1|TRBD2|TRBV10-3
CAISSLAGSYNEQFF
TGTGCCATCAGTTCTCTAGCGGGATCCTACAATGAGCAGTTCTTC
>15|many|TRBJ2-7|-|TRBV6-5
CASSYSSGQPGEQYF
TGTGCCAGCAGTTACTCGAGCGGGCAACCAGGGGAGCAGTACTTC
>17|few|TRBJ2-1|TRBD2|TRBV25-1
CASSELVSGGYYNEQFF
TGTGCCAGCAGTGAATTGGTTAGCGGGGGGTACTACAATGAGCAGTTCTTC
>15|few|TRBJ2-1|TRBD2|TRBV7-9
CASSLGSAGGNEQFF
TGTGCCAGCAGCTTAGGTTCAGCGGGGGGAAATGAGCAGTTCTTC
>14|many|TRBJ1-4|-|TRBV28
CASRFAYRDEKLFF
TGTGCCAGCAGATTTGCCTACAGGGACGAAAAACTGTTTTTT
>15|-|TRBJ2-7|TRBD2|TRBV28
CASSGLAGGTYEQYF
TGTGCCAGCAGCGGACTAGCGGGAGGGACCTACGAGCAGTACTTC
>17|few|TRBJ2-7|TRBD2|TRBV19
CASRKGQRASGTYEQYF
TGTGCCAGTAGAAAAGGCCAGAGGGCTAGCGGGACCTACGAGCAGTACTTC
>15|few|TRBJ2-5|-|TRBV5-1
CASSLVPRGQETQYF
TGCGCCAGCAGCTTGGTTCCGCGGGGCCAAGAGACCCAGTACTTC